What follows are 8 T cell receptor beta chains derived from one specimen sequenced in a study of blood T cell repertoires in COVID-19. Assay used: immunoSEQ multiplex PCR; TCRdb lists only in-frame clones, some missing. The profile shows roughly 290,000 clones, around 87% of them singletons. Sequencing input: peripheral blood. The source of these receptors is a woman in her forties or fifties who had recovered from COVID-19.

The chain couples TRBV4-1 to TRBJ2-1, with 10 positions matching TRBD2. CDR1 MGHRA and CDR2 YSYEKL come from the germline V gene. CDR3 length: 15 amino acids. Unmatched junction bases numbered 9, after V lost 9 bases and J lost 4 bases. CDR3 protein: CASKGVAGGYNEQFF. The CDR3 nucleotides read TGCGCCAGTAAGGGTGTAGCGGGGGGATACAATGAGCAGTTCTTC.

The V gene is TRBV12-3 or TRBV12-4, the J gene TRBJ1-1, with D possibly matching TRBD1 (5 bases). The V end was cut by 4 bases, the J end by 6 bases, with 12 bases between. The CDR3 has 13 amino acids. This CDR3 reads CASSSPGVAEAFF. In DNA form, the CDR3 reads TGTGCCAGCAGTTCCCCGGGGGTTGCTGAAGCTTTCTTT.

The V and J genes are TRBV7-2 and TRBJ1-2, with D hard to call. The CDR3 totals 14 residues. Germline CDR1 reads SGHTA; CDR2 reads FQGNSA. Trimming removed 3 bases at V and 9 bases at J, with 17 bases between. The CDR3 reads CASSFTLGIVSYTF. The CDR3 DNA sequence: TGTGCCAGCAGCTTCACCCTCGGGATCGTGAGCTACACCTTC.

A word on this clone: The same CDR3 arises from other DNA sequences in this sample as well. The chain employs TRBV6-5 and TRBJ1-6; no clear D gene. Germline V CDR1 and CDR2: MNHEY, SVGAGI. The ends were cut back, 2 bases at V and 7 bases at J, with 9 bases in the middle. The CDR3 covers 14 residues. The CDR3 here is CASSYRGGNSPLHF. DNA for the CDR3: TGTGCCAGCAGTTACCGAGGCGGAAATTCACCCCTCCACTTT.

V is TRBV30 and J is TRBJ1-3; the D is unclear. V lost 1 base to trimming and J lost 2 bases, with 12 bases between them. This CDR3 has 15 residues. Germline CDR1 is GTSNPN and CDR2 is SVGIG (reference sequence). CDR3 in amino acids: CAWSGGYGAGNTIYF. In nucleotides, the CDR3 is TGTGCCTGGAGTGGAGGTTACGGCGCTGGAAACACCATATATTTT.

This chain joins TRBV15 and TRBJ1-1, with a weak D call TRBD1 (6 bases). From germline, CDR1 is LNHNV and CDR2 YYDKDF (reference sequence). The CDR3 has 17 amino acids. Deletions cut 6 bases from V and 1 base from J, with 21 bases between. The CDR3 DNA reads TGTGCCACCAGGGGTTACCGGTTATGGGGACAGAACACTGAAGCTTTCTTT. Translated, it gives CATRGYRLWGQNTEAFF.

The chain recombines TRBV3-1 (or the pseudogene TRBV3-2) with TRBJ2-1; 9 bases align to TRBD2. Germline V CDR1 and CDR2: LGHDT, YNNKEL (reference sequence). The V segment lost 3 bases and the J segment 0 bases; nucleotides outside the gene matches: 0. The CDR3 covers 15 residues. The CDR3 sequence: CASSQRGGSYNEQFF. CDR3 bases: TGTGCCAGCAGCCAGCGGGGGGGCTCCTACAATGAGCAGTTCTTC.

Only one count was recorded for this clone. V and J are TRBV7-9 and TRBJ2-4; D is perhaps TRBD2 (5 bases). Germline-derived CDR1 and CDR2 are SEHNR and FQNEAQ (reference sequence). With 5 bases removed from V and 8 bases from J, the gap between germline ends came to 16 bases. The CDR3 totals 14 residues. The CDR3 DNA reads TGTGCCAGCAGCCGACTACAGCGAGTTGACATTCAGTACTTC. This translates into CASSRLQRVDIQYF.